These 26 T cell receptor beta chains came from one sample sequenced in a study of tumor and adjacent non-tumor tissue in lung cancer listed by TCRdb under 2018. RNA was extracted from bulk unsorted tissue and checked for quality with a NanoDrop ND-1000 and an Agilent 2100. Library preparation used multiplex PCR. The run used an Illumina HiSeq 2500. TCRbeta libraries were constructed through three rounds of nested PCR with primers (Table S4) according to protocols adapted from ARM-PCR. TCRdb reprocessed the public reads (quality trimming at Q25 with fastp, clone calling with MiXCR) and kept in-frame beta chains. Entries that share a CDR3 protein sequence are merged under the most common genes and DNA. In all, the sample holds about 110,000 distinct CDR3 sequences, and roughly 84% of those were seen once. The biggest ten clones account for 20% to 25% of the sample. The sequenced sample consisted of lung tumor tissue. These TCRs come from a man between 70 and 80 years old with non-small cell lung cancer.

Regarding this clonotype: This sequence may be a read error, since a much larger clone differs from it by one base. The CDR3 nucleotides read TGCAGAGCACAGTCGGGGCTTGAAGCTTTCTTT. It translates to CRAQSGLEAFF. The V gene is TRBV20-1, the J gene TRBJ1-1; D may be TRBD1 (5 bases). The CDR3 is 11 residues long. Germline CDR1 DFQATT, CDR2 SNEGSKA (reference sequence).

This clonotype was recorded only once. Sequence at one end of the junction differs from germline and may be a read error. The chain has TRBV11-1 and TRBJ1-1, with 9 bases identical to TRBD1. CDR1 is SGHAT and CDR2 is FQDESV in the germline V gene (reference sequence). This CDR3 contains 16 residues. CDR3 residues: CASSLGTGVVNSESFF. As DNA, the CDR3 is TGTGCCAGCAGCTTAGGGACAGGGGTCGTCAACAGTGAATCTTTCTTT.

The genes are TRBV5-6 and TRBJ1-5; possible D gene TRBD1, 5 bases. The CDR3 extends over 16 amino acids. Germline CDR1 and CDR2: SGHDT and YYEEEE. Trimming cost V 4 bases and J 2 bases, with 16 bases left between them. DNA for the CDR3: TGTGCCAGCAGCATGAGTGGGACGGAAGGCAATCAGCCCCAGCATTTT. It is translated as CASSMSGTEGNQPQHF.

A note on this clonotype: Mismatch with germline at one junction end may stem from a read error. The chain carries TRBV6-1 and TRBJ2-3, with TRBD2 matching over 8 bases. CDR3 size: 20 residues. Germline V gene data show CDR1 as MNHNS and CDR2 as SASEGT. The CDR3 spells CAGSEAKFFGGGLSGDTQYF. CDR3 sequence (DNA): TGTGCCGGCAGTGAAGCGAAATTTTTTGGCGGGGGGTTGTCTGGAGATACGCAATATTTT.

A word on this clonotype: One end of the junction is discordant with germline, which a read error may explain. CDR3 region: CASSPEFQETHYF. CDR3 sequence (DNA): TGTGCCAGCAGCCCAGAGTTCCAAGAGACCCACTACTTC. The gene calls are TRBV5-6 and TRBJ2-5; no clear D. The CDR3 runs 13 residues. CDR1 SGHDT and CDR2 YYEEEE come from the germline V gene.

Only one count was recorded for this clonotype. The chain joins TRBV6-6 to TRBJ1-6; 7 bases line up with TRBD1. The CDR3 is made up of 19 amino acids. Unmatched junction bases numbered 14, after V lost 6 bases and J lost 0 bases. Germline CDR1 is MNHNY and CDR2 is SVGAGI (reference sequence). CDR3 nucleotide sequence: TGTGCCAGCAGAGATTCGATAGGGGGCCCGAGCTCCTATAATTCACCCCTCCACTTT. Its translation: CASRDSIGGPSSYNSPLHF.

A note on this clonotype: The conserved phenylalanine or tryptophan is not found at the CDR3 terminus, so this likely reflects a read error. This chain links TRBV5-4 with TRBJ1-1; the D gene is possibly TRBD1 (5 bases). The germline CDR1 and CDR2 sequences are SGHNT and YYREEE (reference sequence). This CDR3 is built from 14 residues. The CDR3 sequence: CASSFDGGNTEAFS. The CDR3 bases are TGTGCCAGCAGCTTCGACGGGGGGAACACCGAAGCTTTCTCT.

This clonotype was observed once. The chain links TRBV20-1 to TRBJ2-3, with 9 bases that match TRBD2. This CDR3 has 12 residues. V trimming: 7 bases; J trimming: 8 bases; junction bases outside the gene matches: 7. CDR1 and CDR2 from the germline V gene are DFQATT and SNEGSKA (reference sequence). Here the CDR3 reads CSVEAGGVTQYF. In DNA, the CDR3 is TGCAGTGTAGAAGCGGGGGGAGTTACGCAGTATTTT.

This clonotype is a singleton in its sample. One junction end does not reproduce the germline sequence, and a read error may be involved. V gene TRBV4-2 combines with J gene TRBJ1-2, with 9 bases identical to TRBD1. Germline V CDR1 and CDR2: LGHNA, YNFKEQ. The CDR3 covers 16 residues. CDR3 nucleotide sequence: TGTGCCAGCAGTCAAGAACAGGGGGCGCGTAGCTATTGCTACACCTTC. As protein: CASSQEQGARSYCYTF.

This chain links TRBV14 with TRBJ1-3; unclear D gene. V lost 0 bases and J 4 bases, leaving 7 bases between the germline ends. Germline-derived CDR1 and CDR2 are SGHDN and FVKESK. CDR3 size: 14 residues. CDR3 in amino acids: CASSQDITGNTIYF. The CDR3 DNA sequence: TGTGCCAGCAGCCAAGACATTACAGGAAACACCATATATTTT.

A note on this clonotype: Here the CDR3 omits its conserved ending phenylalanine or tryptophan, so a read error is the likely source. This chain links TRBV5-4 with TRBJ1-6; TRBD1 matches at 7 bases. Germline trimming cut 4 bases from V and 5 bases from J; bases unmatched to any gene: 6. This CDR3 spans 15 amino acids. In germline, CDR1 is SGHNT, CDR2 YYREEE (reference sequence). This chain's CDR3 is CASSQTGDHNSPLHI. The CDR3 DNA follows: TGTGCCAGCAGCCAAACAGGGGATCATAATTCACCCCTCCACATC.

The chain is built from TRBV12-3 or TRBV12-4 and TRBJ1-4; weak D call: TRBD1 (6 bases). This CDR3 contains 17 residues. The V end lost 4 bases, the J end lost 6 bases, and 21 bases lay between the germline ends. Here the CDR3 DNA reads TGTGCCAGCAGTTCCGGGACAAGGGGTATGGTTTATGAAAAACTGTTTTTT. It yields the protein CASSSGTRGMVYEKLFF.

This clonotype appeared a single time. No conserved phenylalanine or tryptophan ends this CDR3, so it is likely a read error. The chain employs TRBV10-3 and TRBJ2-6; D unresolved. V was cut by 6 bases and J by 0 bases, with 12 bases left in between. The CDR3 extends over 16 amino acids. Germline assignment: CDR1 ENHRY and CDR2 SYGVKD. The CDR3 bases are TGTGCCATCAGAGAGGTTTCCGTCTCTGGGGCCAACGTCCTGACTTGC. Protein sequence: CAIREVSVSGANVLTC.

Note on this clonotype: This may be a read error, as it is one base from a much larger clone. V is TRBV20-1 and J is TRBJ1-5; D gene unclear. Germline V CDR1 and CDR2: DFQATT, SNEGSKA (reference sequence). CDR3 length: 13 residues. V lost 5 bases and J lost 3, with 11 bases in between. The CDR3: CSALGRVNQPQHF. CDR3 in DNA: TGCAGTGCTTTGGGGAGAGTCAATCAGCCCCAGCATTTT.

For this clonotype: A junction end diverges from the germline sequence, so it may reflect a read error. V and J are TRBV12-3 or TRBV12-4 and TRBJ2-7; the D gene is possibly TRBD2 (5 bases). The CDR3 is made up of 15 amino acids. The DNA of the CDR3 is TGTGCTAGCAGTATCCGGGATCCCCTCCCGAGGGAGCATTACTTC. Translating it yields CASSIRDPLPREHYF.

Points on this clonotype: The junction differs from germline at one of its ends, possibly a read error. This chain connects TRBV6-6 to TRBJ2-7; D perhaps matches TRBD2 (6 bases). The CDR3 sequence is 13 residues long. CDR1 is MNHNY and CDR2 is SVGAGI in the germline V gene (reference sequence). Here the CDR3 reads CASIYARGGEQYF. The CDR3 nucleotides are TGTGCCAGCATTTACGCTAGGGGAGGCGAGCAATACTTC.

About this clonotype itself: This CDR3 fails to terminate in the conserved phenylalanine or tryptophan, so it likely reflects a read error. CDR3 amino acids: CATSGRSTNTQYY. CDR3 coding DNA: TGTGCCACGTCTGGTCGGAGTACAAATACGCAGTATTAT. The rearrangement joins TRBV11-2 to TRBJ2-3, with D unresolved. The germline V and J ends were trimmed by 10 bases and 7 bases, with 18 bases remaining between them. Germline V CDR1 and CDR2: SGHAT, FQNNGV. The CDR3 is made up of 13 amino acids.

This clonotype appeared once. Likely a read error: the CDR3 ends without its conserved phenylalanine or tryptophan. The CDR3 sequence is CSVDGEGYSEAFY. Written as DNA, the CDR3 is TGCAGCGTTGACGGGGAAGGGTACAGTGAAGCTTTCTAT. The genes are TRBV29-1 and TRBJ1-1; no reliable D call. In germline, CDR1 is SQVTM, CDR2 ANQGSEA. CDR3 length equals 13 residues. Trimming pared 3 bases from V and 7 bases from J, leaving 15 bases between.

The chain employs TRBV10-1 and TRBJ2-3; D gene unclear. This CDR3 comprises 13 residues. The germline CDR1 and CDR2 sequences are WNHNN and SYGVQD (reference sequence). CDR3: CTNSVGLQDTQYF. CDR3 bases: TGCACCAACTCTGTGGGTTTGCAAGATACGCAGTATTTT.

V gene TRBV11-3 combines with J gene TRBJ2-3, with a weak D call TRBD2 (5 bases). CDR1 and CDR2 (germline): SGHNT, YENEEA. This CDR3 comprises 15 residues. Trimming removed 5 bases at V and 2 bases at J, with 14 bases between. CDR3 sequence (DNA): TGTGCCAGCAGCCCAATAGAGGGTGCCACAGATACGCAGTATTTT. This sequence encodes CASSPIEGATDTQYF.

With regard to this clonotype: The CDR3 ends on some other residue instead of the conserved phenylalanine or tryptophan, so this is likely a read error. The CDR3 region is CSVDGLREWNEQFS. The CDR3 bases are TGCAGTGTTGATGGATTGCGGGAGTGGAATGAGCAGTTCTCC. The chain couples TRBV29-1 to TRBJ2-1; 7 nucleotides agree with TRBD2. This CDR3 comprises 14 residues. Germline values: CDR1 SQVTM, CDR2 ANQGSEA.

As to this clonotype: A junction boundary mismatches the germline segment, possibly from a read error. This chain connects TRBV13 to TRBJ2-7; D might be TRBD2 (6 bases). CDR3 length: 13 amino acids. CDR1 and CDR2 (germline): PRHDT, FYEKMQ (reference sequence). The CDR3 region has the DNA TGTGCCGGCAGCTCAACCACGGGGGACGATCGGTACTTC. Protein: CAGSSTTGDDRYF.

On this clonotype: One end of the junction does not line up with germline, which may come from a read error. The J gene is TRBJ1-2, the V gene TRBV29-1, with TRBD1 matching 8 bases. The length of the CDR3 is 16 residues. Germline V gene lookup returns CDR1 SQVTM and CDR2 ANQGSEA. The CDR3: CSVDTGGSDPNYGYIF. CDR3 coding DNA: TGCAGCGTGGATACAGGGGGTTCTGACCCTAACTATGGGTACATCTTC.

This clonotype was seen just once. J is TRBJ2-5 and V is TRBV4-3; D gene ambiguous. The ends were cut back, 11 bases at V and 2 bases at J, with 24 bases in the middle. The germline V gene encodes CDR1 LGHNA and CDR2 YSLEER. The CDR3 is made up of 16 amino acids. DNA for the CDR3: TGCGCCTGCAACCAAGTCGGATGGGTGGGACAAGAGACCCAGTACTTC. Translation gives CACNQVGWVGQETQYF.

Notes on this clonotype: This may be a read error: a much more frequent sequence differs by one nucleotide. Since the CDR3 does not end with the conserved phenylalanine or tryptophan, this likely comes from a read error. No DNA is shown, since the ends of the CDR3 on it are uncertain; the CDR3 is the one TCRdb lists. This chain links TRBV12-3 or TRBV12-4 with TRBJ1-3. The CDR3 spans 11 amino acids, including both terminal residues. This chain's CDR3 is CASRRGNTLYL.

Comments on this clonotype: At one end the junction does not follow the germline gene, possibly because of a read error. This sequence joins TRBV12-3 or TRBV12-4 and TRBJ2-5; D unclear. This CDR3 is 14 amino acids long. The CDR3 nucleotides are TGTGTCAGCAGTCACTTTGAGTACCAGGAGACCCAGTACTTC. Its translation: CVSSHFEYQETQYF.